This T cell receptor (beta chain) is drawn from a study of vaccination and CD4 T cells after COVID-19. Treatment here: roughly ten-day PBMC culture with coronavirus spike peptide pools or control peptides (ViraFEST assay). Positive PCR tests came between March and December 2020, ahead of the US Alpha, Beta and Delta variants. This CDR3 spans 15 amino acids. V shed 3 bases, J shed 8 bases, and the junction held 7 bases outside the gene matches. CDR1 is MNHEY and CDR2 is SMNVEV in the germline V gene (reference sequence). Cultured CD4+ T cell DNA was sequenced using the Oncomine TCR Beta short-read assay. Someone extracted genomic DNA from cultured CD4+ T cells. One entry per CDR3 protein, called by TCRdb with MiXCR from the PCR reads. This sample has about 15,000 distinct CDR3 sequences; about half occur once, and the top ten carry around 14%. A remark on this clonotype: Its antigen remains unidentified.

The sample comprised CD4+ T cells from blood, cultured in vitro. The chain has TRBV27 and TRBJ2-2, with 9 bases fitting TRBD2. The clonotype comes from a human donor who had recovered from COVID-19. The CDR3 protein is CASSFSGGRAGELFF. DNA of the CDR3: TGTGCCAGCAGTTTTAGCGGGGGCCGAGCAGGGGAGCTGTTTTTT.